Listed below are T cell receptor beta chains from one sample, sequenced in a study of CD4 T cells in relation to SARS-CoV-2 and coronaviruses. Generated by immunoSEQ multiplex PCR, the TCRdb table keeps only in-frame clones and is missing some. The table shows about 21,000 clones, with over 70% occurring only once. Their recognized antigens are unknown. Material: CD4+ T cells from PBMCs, cultured in vitro. These receptors were taken from a human donor in good health. Each CDR3 is given without its conserved first and last residue. The order of the fields is V gene, J gene, CDR3 length, CDR3 protein.

v_gene: TRBV7-8
j_gene: TRBJ2-7
len: 12
CDR3aa: ASTTGQGHHEQY

v_gene: TRBV11-1
j_gene: TRBJ2-2
len: 13
CDR3aa: ASSLYALARGELF

v_gene: TRBV5-1
j_gene: TRBJ1-6
len: 14
CDR3aa: ASRPTTGVGYSPLH

v_gene: TRBV28
j_gene: TRBJ2-2
len: 13
CDR3aa: ASSLGGSWTGELF

v_gene: TRBV9
j_gene: TRBJ2-1
len: 14
CDR3aa: ASSTSGTSGLNEQF

v_gene: TRBV14
j_gene: TRBJ2-7
len: 12
CDR3aa: ASSQGQTRYEQY

v_gene: TRBV7-2
j_gene: TRBJ2-1
len: 13
CDR3aa: ASSGGSSSYNEQF

v_gene: TRBV18
j_gene: TRBJ1-1
len: 14
CDR3aa: ASSRGVDRGGTEAF

v_gene: TRBV7-3
j_gene: TRBJ2-1
len: 11
CDR3aa: ASSLREYNEQF

v_gene: TRBV3-1/TRBV3-2
j_gene: TRBJ2-7
len: 9
CDR3aa: ASSQRYEQY

v_gene: TRBV5-1
j_gene: TRBJ2-1
len: 11
CDR3aa: ASSPGLVNEQF

v_gene: TRBV12-3/TRBV12-4
j_gene: TRBJ2-3
len: 10
CDR3aa: ASSLWLARQY

v_gene: TRBV28
j_gene: TRBJ2-7
len: 13
CDR3aa: ASSLGLAGTYEQY

v_gene: TRBV5-1
j_gene: TRBJ2-7
len: 13
CDR3aa: ASSLVRGSSYEQY

v_gene: TRBV2
j_gene: TRBJ2-5
len: 11
CDR3aa: ASTRDFQETQY

v_gene: TRBV9
j_gene: TRBJ2-3
len: 12
CDR3aa: ASSVGDSTDTQY

v_gene: TRBV15
j_gene: TRBJ2-2
len: 15
CDR3aa: ATSREEGGLRTGELF